The 14 T cell receptor beta chains below all came from one sample that was sequenced in a study of CD8+ T cells in alopecia areata (dated by TCRdb to the late 2010s). Cells from pooled mouse cutaneous lymph nodes were stained for CD4, CD8alpha, NKG2D, NKG2ACE and other markers and then sorted on a BD Influx. Library preparation used the immunoSEQ multiplex PCR assay. RNA was extracted from all samples and reverse transcribed into cDNA, which served as template for TCR sequencing. In TCRdb, the immuneACCESS table is reduced to in-frame sequences with V and J assigned. These tables do not hold every clone; where another copy was compared, an unresolved V gene accounts for under half, and the others remain unexplained. The table for this sample lists roughly 260,000 clones, none of them counted only once. Roughly 1.2% of the sample rests with the top ten. What was sequenced was CD4+ T cells sorted from a lymph node. These receptors originate from a C3H/HeJ mouse with alopecia areata. With respect to MHC, this strain carries the haplotype H2-k.

This clone was observed a handful of times. Any gene name here is a mouse gene name. The read ends 4 residues shy of where the CDR3 ends; the end is completed using the germline J gene. The chain has TRBV13-1 and TRBJ2-2; D possibly corresponds to TRBD1 (5 bases). CDR1 NSHNY and CDR2 SYGAGN come from the germline V gene. V was cut by 8 bases and J by 0 bases, with 8 bases left in between. The CDR3 totals 13 residues. This chain's CDR3 is CARDTANTGQLYF. CDR3 DNA (partial): TGTGCCAGGGACACCGCAAACACCGGG.

This clone was seen a handful of times. Gene names are the mouse ones. The CDR3 end is not reached by the read, which stops 4 residues before it; the germline J gene fills it in. The V call is TRBV19, the J call TRBJ2-7; 8 bases are shared with TRBD2. The CDR3 runs to 13 residues. Germline CDR1 reads FNHDT; CDR2 reads SITEND (reference sequence). The CDR3 loop reads CASRGVGGYEQYF. The DNA read from the CDR3 is TGTGCCAGCAGGGGAGTGGGGGGGTAT.

On this clone itself: The germline and genes are mouse ones. Sequencing ends 4 residues short of the CDR3 end; the germline J gene provides the rest. This chain uses TRBV13-2 with TRBJ2-5; possibly TRBD2 for D (6 bases). CDR1 NNHNN and CDR2 SYGAGS come from the germline V gene (reference sequence). The CDR3 runs to 13 residues. Trimming took 7 bases from V and 0 from J, leaving 9 bases between them. This CDR3 reads CASWGSNQDTQYF. The CDR3 DNA, read in part, is TGTGCCAGCTGGGGGAGTAACCAAGAC.

In this sample, this clone turned up a few times. Gene and germline names: mouse. The CDR3 end lies 4 residues beyond the end of the read and is filled in from the germline J gene. The gene calls are TRBV5 and TRBJ2-5; 8 bases line up with TRBD2. CDR3 length: 14 residues. Looked up from germline, CDR1 is LGHNA and CDR2 is YNLKQL (reference sequence). The DNA read from the CDR3 is TGTGCCAGCAGCCAAGGGGGGGGCGTAGAC. It yields the protein CASSQGGGVD. In full, the CDR3 reads CASSQGGGVDTQYF.

This clone was recorded many times. The gene names here belong to mouse. The missing CDR3 end, 4 residues past where the read stops, is filled in from the germline J gene. The chain links TRBV5 to TRBJ1-2, with D maybe TRBD1 (5 bases). CDR3 length: 13 amino acids. Between the trimmed V and J ends, which lost 3 bases and 3 bases, there was a span of 8 bases. Germline assignment: CDR1 LGHNA and CDR2 YNLKQL (reference sequence). The sequenced part of the CDR3 DNA is TGTGCCAGCAGCCACAGGGACCACTCC. Its protein is CASSHRDHS. The whole CDR3 is CASSHRDHSDYTF.

This clone was counted only a few times. Gene names denote mouse genes. The read comes to an end 4 residues before the CDR3 does, leaving the germline J gene to fill in the end. The chain couples TRBV19 to TRBJ2-7, with 7 bases identical to TRBD1. The CDR3 is 14 amino acids. CDR1 is FNHDT, CDR2 SITEND, per germline (reference sequence). With 5 bases clipped from V and 0 bases from J, the junction kept 5 bases outside the gene matches. The CDR3 here is CASSRDRISYEQYF. Incomplete CDR3 DNA: TGTGCCAGCAGCCGGGACAGAATCTCCTAT.

With regard to this clone: Gene names refer to mouse genes. The sequence runs out 3 residues before the end of the CDR3; the remainder is reconstructed from the germline J gene. This rearrangement joins TRBV5 to TRBJ1-6, with 9 bases that match TRBD1. TRBJ1-6 is identified as an open reading frame with a role that is uncertain. J gave up 4 bases and V 2 bases, and 3 bases lay outside the gene matches. The CDR3 extends over 16 amino acids. Per germline, CDR1 LGHNA and CDR2 YNLKQL (reference sequence). The sequenced CDR3 bases are TGTGCCAGCAGCCAACCGGGACAGGGTTATAATTCGCCC. Translating it yields CASSQPGQGYNSP. In full, the CDR3 reads CASSQPGQGYNSPLYF.

This clone was recorded at least ten times. Mouse germline and gene names are used. The CDR3 goes on 3 residues after the read ends, and that part is filled in from the germline J gene. Other DNA sequences in the same sample also yield this CDR3. This chain connects TRBV13-3 to TRBJ1-6, with D possibly TRBD1 on 6 matching bases. TRBJ1-6 is an ORF; its function is uncertain. V shed 5 bases and J shed 3 bases, with 6 bases lying between them. From germline, CDR1 is NNHDY and CDR2 SYVADS. This CDR3 is built from 13 residues. The part of the CDR3 DNA that was read is TGTGCCAGCAGGGACAGCTATAATTCGCCC. Amino acids: CASRDSYNSP. The complete CDR3 protein is CASRDSYNSPLYF.

With respect to this clone: The gene names here belong to mouse. The read is 4 residues too short to cover the CDR3 end, so that end is filled in from the germline J gene. Different DNA sequences within this sample yield the same CDR3. The rearrangement uses TRBV5 and TRBJ1-1; 9 nucleotides agree with TRBD1. The V gene's germline CDR1 is LGHNA and CDR2 YNLKQL (reference sequence). The CDR3 runs 15 residues. The junction had 1 base not matched to a gene; V was cut back by 1 base and J by 1 base. CDR3: CASSQVGQGNTEVFF. The CDR3 DNA, read in part, is TGTGCCAGCAGCCAAGTGGGACAGGGGAACACA.

This clone was seen a few times. Gene names and germline refer to mouse. The sequenced fragment ends 4 residues before the CDR3 boundary, so the rest is inferred from the germline J gene. The V call is TRBV13-1, the J call TRBJ2-5; 8 bases are shared with TRBD2. The V and J ends lost 5 bases and 3 bases, in that order; junction bases with no gene match: 5. Germline CDR1 reads NSHNY; CDR2 reads SYGAGN. The CDR3 is 14 residues long. The CDR3 loop is CASRLGGGQDTQYF. The CDR3 DNA, read in part, is TGTGCCAGCAGGCTTGGGGGGGGGCAAGAC.

Regarding this clone: Mouse gene names apply. The sequenced fragment ends 4 residues before the CDR3 boundary, so the rest is inferred from the germline J gene. This chain uses TRBV19 with TRBJ2-1; 7 bases line up with TRBD2. The CDR3 spans 13 residues. Trimming at V came to 5 bases and at J to 3 bases, leaving 2 bases not matched to a gene. The germline gives CDR1 FNHDT, CDR2 SITEND (reference sequence). The CDR3 DNA, read in part, is TGTGCCAGCAGCGGGGGGGTCTATGCT. Protein product: CASSGGVYA. The CDR3 in its entirety is CASSGGVYAEQFF.

About this clone itself: Mouse gene names and germline throughout. The read halts 4 residues ahead of the CDR3 end, with the missing end drawn from the germline J gene. The identical CDR3 is also encoded by other nucleotide sequences in the sample. V and J are TRBV1 and TRBJ2-3, with D hard to call. The CDR3 has 14 amino acids. Germline values: CDR1 NSQYPW, CDR2 LRSPGD (reference sequence). V lost 2 bases, J lost 0 bases, and 6 bases lay in between. The CDR3 reads CTCSALSSAETLYF. Incomplete CDR3 DNA: TGCACCTGCAGTGCACTATCTAGTGCAGAA.

Points on this clone: Mouse gene names and germline throughout. The read is 4 residues too short to cover the CDR3 end, so that end is filled in from the germline J gene. The chain employs TRBV13-1 and TRBJ2-7, with 12 positions matching TRBD2. Germline CDR1 NSHNY, CDR2 SYGAGN. V dropped 3 bases and J dropped 0; count of bases not matched to a gene: 7. The CDR3 has 17 amino acids. The CDR3 loop reads CASSGGLGGGSSYEQYF. CDR3 DNA (partial): TGTGCCAGCAGTGGGGGACTGGGGGGCGGTAGCTCCTAT.

About this clone: These gene names are mouse names. The missing CDR3 end, 4 residues past where the read stops, is filled in from the germline J gene. The chain combines TRBV14 with TRBJ2-5, with 11 nucleotides matching TRBD1. The CDR3 sequence is 15 residues long. Per the germline V gene, CDR1 is SGHDT and CDR2 is FRDEAV. CDR3 DNA (partial): TGTGCCAGCAGTTTCCCGGGACAGGGGGGAGAC. Translating it yields CASSFPGQGGD. Given in full, the CDR3 is CASSFPGQGGDTQYF.